This T cell receptor (beta chain) was recorded in a study of blood T cells in healthy people across ages. The ends lost 0 bases at V and 1 base at J; junction bases unmatched: 4. Germline V gene lookup returns CDR1 SGHRS and CDR2 YFSETQ. This CDR3 contains 15 residues. The authors ran a second PCR of roughly 6 to 12 cycles using a sample-barcoded 5' primer and a J-beta primer mix. TCRdb analysed the 5' RACE reads with MiXCR anew, one entry per CDR3 protein. Of some 940,000 distinct CDR3 sequences listed, 25% to 35% are singletons. This sample also belongs to another study, concerning T cells of mothers and their children. That work contributes: Slightly higher, non-significant overlap characterized related mother-child pairs relative to unrelated pairs.

Material for sequencing was blood. The sequence came from a woman in her thirties or forties in good health. V and J are TRBV5-1 and TRBJ2-7; 7 nucleotides match TRBD1. CDR3 amino acids: CASSLEPGGSYEQYF. CDR3 nucleotide sequence: TGCGCCAGCAGCTTGGAACCAGGGGGATCCTACGAGCAGTACTTC. Using reference TRBV5-1 and TRBJ2-7 for the parts outside the CDR3, the full variable domain is KAGVTQTPRYLIKTRGQQVTLSCSPISGHRSVSWYQQTPGQGLQFLFEYFSETQRNKGNFPGRFSGRQFSNSRSEMNVSTLELGDSALYLCASSLEPGGSYEQYFGPGTRLTVT.